The 32 T cell receptor beta chains below come from one sample, sequenced in a study of tumor-infiltrating lymphocytes in primary liver carcinoma. Total RNA and DNA came together from approximately 20-30 mg of bulk tissue without cell sorting. From 500 to 600 ng of total RNA, TCR beta-specific cDNA was reverse-transcribed using a constant-region primer. Three-round nested multiplex PCR performed with slightly modified ARM-PCR produced the TCR beta libraries. It was with TRBV1-TRBV30 forward primers and a C-beta reverse primer that the first two PCR rounds were run, at approximately 10 cycles each. TCRdb ran MiXCR on the multiplex PCR reads and lists one entry per CDR3 protein. The table lists over 100,000 distinct CDR3 sequences, 55% to 70% of them singletons, with more than 7% in the top ten. Sequenced input: tumor-adjacent normal liver tissue. The receptors shown here come from an older woman with primary liver carcinoma and hepatitis B virus infection.

This clonotype was seen a handful of times. This may stem from a read error, because a much larger clone lies one nucleotide away. J is TRBJ2-5 and V is TRBV6-6, with a possible D match to TRBD1 (6 bases). Per the germline V gene, CDR1 is MNHNY and CDR2 is SVGAGI (reference sequence). The CDR3 is 14 amino acids. This chain's CDR3 is CASSQGFQGEAQYF. The CDR3 coding sequence is TGTGCCAGCTCCCAGGGGTTTCAAGGAGAGGCCCAGTACTTC.

The rearrangement uses TRBV28 and TRBJ2-7; 7 positions agree with TRBD2. This CDR3 contains 16 residues. CDR1 is MDHEN and CDR2 is SYDVKM in the germline V gene. Losses at the gene ends were 3 bases for V and 0 bases for J; bases not matched to a gene: 8. CDR3 loop: CASSFRTSGDSYEQYF. The CDR3 nucleotides read TGTGCCAGCAGTTTCAGGACTAGTGGGGACTCCTACGAGCAGTACTTC.

This clonotype was seen at least ten times. The rearrangement uses TRBV5-1 and TRBJ2-1; no firm D call. V lost 2 bases and J lost 4, with 16 bases in between. The CDR3 contains 16 residues. Germline assignment: CDR1 SGHRS and CDR2 YFSETQ. The DNA of the CDR3 is TGCGCCAGCAGCTTTGGGCGATACAGACGATACAATGAGCAGTTCTTC. It is translated as CASSFGRYRRYNEQFF.

Comment on this clonotype: Relative to the germline gene, one junction end is altered; a read error may explain this. The gene calls are TRBV5-4 and TRBJ2-4, with a possible D match to TRBD2 (5 bases). Looked up from germline, CDR1 is SGHNT and CDR2 is YYREEE (reference sequence). The CDR3 length is 13 residues. The CDR3 protein is CANSLDWANIQYF. The CDR3 DNA sequence: TGTGCCAACAGCTTGGACTGGGCGAACATTCAGTACTTC.

This clonotype occurred once. Possible read error: a much larger clone is one base away. This chain joins TRBV2 and TRBJ2-5; possible D gene TRBD2, 5 bases. CDR3 length: 12 residues. CDR1 SNHLY and CDR2 FYNNEI come from the germline V gene. V was trimmed by 8 bases and J by 5 bases, leaving 12 bases between them. The CDR3 here is CASLSTGETQYF. As DNA, the CDR3 is TGTGCCAGCTTAAGCACGGGGGAGACCCAGTACTTC.

This clonotype was recorded once. An end of the junction differs from the germline gene, which may be a read error. The chain joins TRBV29-1 to TRBJ2-5, with a tentative D call TRBD2 (5 bases). The CDR3 is 15 residues long. Germline V lookup: CDR1 SQVTM, CDR2 ANQGSEA. The DNA of the CDR3 is TGTAGCGTTCTAACTTTGGTGATTAGTCAAGAGACCCAGTACTTC. Its protein is CSVLTLVISQETQYF.

As concerns this clonotype: The junction departs from the called germline gene at one end, perhaps through a read error. The V and J genes are TRBV23-1 and TRBJ1-1; 9 positions match TRBD1. TRBV23-1 is treated as an ORF (open reading frame) with a function not yet certain. The CDR3 runs 17 residues. This CDR3 is CARSQSYRGLRDTEAFF. For the CDR3, the DNA is TGCGCCAGAAGTCAATCCTACAGGGGGCTTAGGGACACTGAAGCTTTCTTT.

For this clonotype: No conserved phenylalanine or tryptophan is present at the end of the CDR3, so a read error is the likely explanation. This chain connects TRBV11-2 to TRBJ2-3; D remains unclear. The CDR3 length is 17 residues. Germline assignment: CDR1 SGHAT and CDR2 FQNNGV. CDR3 nucleotides: TGTGTCAGCAGATTAGGGATTCGAAGGGAAGGCACAGATACGCAGTATCTT. It is translated as CVSRLGIRREGTDTQYL.

In this sample, this clonotype turned up once. The germline gene is not matched at one end of the junction; a read error may be the cause. The chain employs TRBV6-1 and TRBJ1-2; D gene unclear. Germline values: CDR1 MNHNS, CDR2 SASEGT. The CDR3 is made up of 12 amino acids. CDR3 in DNA: TGTGCCAGCAGTGCCGGTGACTATGGCTGCACCTTC. Amino acids: CASSAGDYGCTF.

As for this clonotype: The junction departs from the called germline gene at one end, perhaps through a read error. The rearrangement links TRBV12-3 or TRBV12-4 to TRBJ2-7; 9 bases align to TRBD1. There are 13 residues in the CDR3. For the CDR3, the DNA is TGTGCCAGCAATTCGTCAGGGGACAGGGTGCAGTATTTC. It is translated as CASNSSGDRVQYF.

V usage is TRBV11-3 and J usage is TRBJ1-3, with 7 bases aligning to TRBD1. Losses at the gene ends were 11 bases for V and 2 bases for J; bases not matched to a gene: 18. The V gene's germline CDR1 is SGHNT and CDR2 YENEEA. This CDR3 is built from 17 residues. CDR3 region: CAGITTGAITPGNTIYF. The CDR3 nucleotides are TGTGCCGGCATAACTACAGGGGCTATCACTCCTGGAAACACCATATATTTT. Variable domain in full (rest from reference TRBV11-3 and TRBJ1-3): EAGVVQSPRYKIIEKKQPVAFWCNPISGHNTLYWYLQNLGQGPELLIRYENEEAVDDSQLPKDRFSAERLKGVDSTLKIQPAELGDSAVYLCAGITTGAITPGNTIYFGEGSWLTVV.

Comments on this clonotype: The junction differs from germline at one of its ends, possibly a read error. The chain couples TRBV6-1 to TRBJ2-3, with a tentative D call TRBD2 (6 bases). This CDR3 is 15 amino acids long. Germline CDR1 and CDR2: MNHNS and SASEGT. CDR3 DNA: TGTGCCACCAGTGAACCAGGAACTAGCACAGATGCGCAGTATTTT. It is translated as CATSEPGTSTDAQYF.

V and J are TRBV28 and TRBJ2-7; D is uncertain. CDR3 size: 13 residues. The V gene's germline CDR1 is MDHEN and CDR2 SYDVKM. Trimming removed 2 bases at V and 2 bases at J, with 7 bases between. As DNA, the CDR3 is TGTGCCAGCAGTTTACTCCACCCCTACGAGCAGTACTTC. Residues: CASSLLHPYEQYF.

As for this clonotype: A much more abundant neighbour one base away suggests this may be a read error. Since the CDR3 does not end with the conserved phenylalanine or tryptophan, this likely comes from a read error. The rearrangement joins TRBV28 to TRBJ2-6; a possible D gene is TRBD1 (6 bases). The CDR3 runs 16 residues. V was shortened by 6 bases and J by 1 base, with 13 bases between the two germline ends. From germline, CDR1 is MDHEN and CDR2 SYDVKM. The CDR3 nucleotides are TGTGCCAGCAGCATCACCGGGACATCTGGGGCCAACGTCCTGACTTAC. This encodes CASSITGTSGANVLTY.

This clonotype appeared a few times. The genes are TRBV28 and TRBJ2-7, with 11 bases lining up with TRBD2. In germline, CDR1 is MDHEN, CDR2 SYDVKM. J was trimmed by 2 bases and V by 5 bases; bases with no gene match: 8. The CDR3 is 16 residues long. CDR3 sequence (DNA): TGTGCCAGCAGTCCGGGGACTAGCGGAAACACCTACGAGCAGTACTTC. Translating gives CASSPGTSGNTYEQYF.

To note about this clonotype: A clone one base away is much larger, so this may be a read error. The DNA for the CDR3 is TGTGCCAGCAGCTCACTCGCGGGACAGGGGATTTTTAATTCACCCCTCCACTTT. Encoded protein: CASSSLAGQGIFNSPLHF. The genes are TRBV12-3 or TRBV12-4 and TRBJ1-6; 10 nucleotides match TRBD1. CDR3 length: 18 amino acids. V was pared by 6 bases and J by 6 bases, with 14 bases of the junction left unmatched.

Note on this clonotype: A much larger clone sits a single nucleotide away, making a read error possible. The V gene is TRBV30, the J gene TRBJ2-3, with D possibly TRBD2 on 6 matching bases. The CDR3 loop spans 15 amino acids. Germline loops: CDR1 GTSNPN, CDR2 SVGIG (reference sequence). Trimming cost V 0 bases and J 2 bases, with 12 bases left between them. CDR3 region: CAWSVVGGHTDTQYF. DNA of the CDR3: TGTGCCTGGAGTGTAGTGGGAGGACACACAGATACGCAGTATTTT.

V usage is TRBV20-1 and J usage is TRBJ2-6, with D maybe TRBD2 (7 bases). Germline V gives CDR1 DFQATT, CDR2 SNEGSKA (reference sequence). The CDR3 length is 17 residues. The germline V and J ends were trimmed by 3 bases and 0 bases, with 15 bases remaining between them. CDR3 in DNA: TGCAGTGCTAGTGGTCGGGCGGGGGCCTCTGGGGCCAACGTCCTGACTTTC. Its protein is CSASGRAGASGANVLTF.

The chain employs TRBV5-6 and TRBJ2-6; 7 bases align to TRBD1. Trimming took 0 bases from V and 16 from J; bases not matched to a gene: 13. The germline gives CDR1 SGHDT, CDR2 YYEEEE. This CDR3 is 15 amino acids long. The CDR3 is CASSLAWDSIFLLTF. CDR3 nucleotides: TGTGCCAGCAGCTTGGCTTGGGACAGTATTTTCCTACTGACTTTC.

This clonotype was seen repeatedly, ten times or more. The V call is TRBV7-9, the J call TRBJ1-5; the match to TRBD1 covers 7 bases. The J segment lost 3 bases and the V segment lost 5 bases, leaving 4 bases of the junction unmatched. Germline V gene data show CDR1 as SEHNR and CDR2 as FQNEAQ (reference sequence). This CDR3 contains 14 residues. The CDR3 region is CASSPGQINQPQHF. The CDR3 region has the DNA TGTGCCAGCAGCCCGGGACAGATCAATCAGCCCCAGCATTTT.

Regarding this clonotype: Germline is not matched at one junction end, which may reflect a read error. The rearrangement uses TRBV11-2 and TRBJ2-1; D is unclear. This CDR3 spans 11 amino acids. Germline V gene lookup returns CDR1 SGHAT and CDR2 FQNNGV. The CDR3 DNA reads as TGTGTCAGTAGCTTAGATATGGCTCAGTTCTTT. This encodes CVSSLDMAQFF.

The chain links TRBV6-5 to TRBJ2-2, with D possibly called TRBD1 or TRBD2 (5 bases each). The V gene's germline CDR1 is MNHEY and CDR2 SVGAGI. The CDR3 has 14 amino acids. Trimming took 6 bases from V and 5 from J, leaving 13 bases between them. The CDR3 DNA reads as TGTGCCAGCAGAGGGTGGGGGAATACCGGGGAGCTGTTTTTT. Amino acid sequence: CASRGWGNTGELFF.

The CDR3 sequence is CAISVTGYNEQFF. The CDR3 DNA reads TGTGCCATCAGTGTTACAGGGTACAATGAGCAGTTCTTC. This chain connects TRBV10-3 to TRBJ2-1, with a possible D match to TRBD1 (6 bases). The germline V gene encodes CDR1 ENHRY and CDR2 SYGVKD. The CDR3 has 13 residues. V was clipped by 4 bases and J by 4 bases, with 8 bases between them.

The chain recombines TRBV6-1 with TRBJ1-1; 8 bases fit TRBD1. This CDR3 spans 14 amino acids. V lost 9 bases, J lost 5 bases, and 11 bases stayed unmatched. The germline CDR1 and CDR2 sequences are MNHNS and SASEGT. The DNA of the CDR3 is TGTGCCAGTAGTTCCACAGGGGGGGGGACTGAAGCTTTCTTT. This translates into CASSSTGGGTEAFF.

On this clonotype itself: Possible read error: a much larger clone is one base away. The genes are TRBV5-6 and TRBJ2-2; D gene uncertain. Looked up from germline, CDR1 is SGHDT and CDR2 is YYEEEE. The CDR3 sequence is 15 residues long. The chain's CDR3 is CASSLQWFNTRELFF. The CDR3 DNA follows: TGTGCCAGCAGCTTGCAATGGTTTAACACCCGGGAGCTGTTTTTT.

Comments on this clonotype: This may arise from a read error, as a much more abundant clone is one base away. The chain carries TRBV30 and TRBJ2-7; the D is unclear. The CDR3 extends over 13 amino acids. CDR1 and CDR2 from the germline V gene are GTSNPN and SVGIG (reference sequence). The V end lost 5 bases, the J end lost 0 bases, and 11 bases lay between the germline ends. CDR3 nucleotide sequence: TGTGCCTGGGGTATCGGCAGCTCCTACGAGCAGTACTTC. Translated: CAWGIGSSYEQYF. The full variable domain, rest sourced from reference TRBV30 and TRBJ2-7, is SQTIHQWPATLVQPVGSPLSLECTVEGTSNPNLYWYRQAAGRGLQLLFYSVGIGQISSEVPQNLSASRPQDRQFILSSKKLLLSDSGFYLCAWGIGSSYEQYFGPGTRLTVT.

Regarding this clonotype: The conserved final phenylalanine or tryptophan is absent from the CDR3, which likely points to a read error. No DNA is shown, since the ends of the CDR3 on it are uncertain; the CDR3 is the one TCRdb lists. The chain employs TRBV11-2 and TRBJ1-1; the table's D gene call, TRBD1, was not cross checked with the DNA. From germline, CDR1 is SGHAT and CDR2 FQNNGV. The CDR3 has 16 residues if both end residues are counted. The CDR3: CASSATTGYIRSEAFI.

The DNA of the CDR3 is TGTGTCAACAGCTTAGATCCAGGACTCATCTATGGCTACACCTTC. Translating it yields CVNSLDPGLIYGYTF. The rearrangement joins TRBV11-2 to TRBJ1-2, with D uncertain. The germline V gene has CDR1 SGHAT and CDR2 FQNNGV. The CDR3 is 15 residues long. The whole variable domain, remainder taken from reference TRBV11-2 and TRBJ1-2, is EAGVAQSPRYKIIEKRQSVAFWCNPISGHATLYWYQQILGQGPKLLIQFQNNGVVDDSQLPKDRFSAERLKGVDSTLKIQPAKLEDSAVYLCVNSLDPGLIYGYTFGSGTRLTVV.

In its sample, this clonotype was seen many times. V gene TRBV6-6 combines with J gene TRBJ2-2; possible D gene TRBD2, 5 bases. The CDR3 consists of 15 residues. The V and J ends lost 6 bases and 2 bases respectively, with 13 bases between them. Germline V gene lookup returns CDR1 MNHNY and CDR2 SVGAGI (reference sequence). The CDR3: CASSPGKLNTGELFF. The CDR3 DNA is TGTGCCAGCAGCCCCGGGAAATTAAACACCGGGGAGCTGTTTTTT.

Remarks on this clonotype: The junction differs from germline at one of its ends, possibly a read error. This chain connects TRBV6-1 to TRBJ1-2, with D tentatively TRBD1 (5 bases). CDR1 MNHNS and CDR2 SASEGT come from the germline V gene. The CDR3 totals 17 residues. The CDR3 here is CATPVRAGRQANYDYAF. The CDR3 bases are TGTGCCACCCCGGTAAGGGCAGGGAGGCAAGCTAACTATGACTACGCCTTC.

The chain is built from TRBV7-2 and TRBJ1-5; D may be TRBD1 or TRBD2 (5 bases each). Gene TRBJ2-3 matches the end of the DNA better, so the J call may be wrong. This CDR3 is built from 14 residues. The germline CDR1 and CDR2 sequences are SGHTA and FQGNSA. CDR3 in DNA: TGTGCCAGCAGAACCGGGACGGGAAATCAGCCCCAGTATTTT. This encodes CASRTGTGNQPQYF.

Notes on this clonotype: The junction departs from germline at one end; a sequencing error may be responsible. The chain employs TRBV6-5 and TRBJ2-5, with a weak D call TRBD2 (6 bases). This CDR3 contains 14 residues. Germline CDR1 and CDR2: MNHEY and SVGAGI. The CDR3 nucleotides read TGTGCCAGCAATTACACGGGGGTAGGAGGGACCCAGTACTTC. Translation gives CASNYTGVGGTQYF.